The sequence of this T cell receptor (beta chain) was determined in a study of CD8+CD57+ T cells in acquired aplastic anemia. Overall study context: Mean yield of DNA from sorted CD4+ and CD8+ cells was roughly 3.2 ug.

Whole-study results and caveats: Sharing between patients and controls was observed for twenty-nine CD8+ CDR3 sequences. Between the patient and control groups, CD8+ Simpson's diversity did not differ significantly.

On this clonotype itself: Its target is unknown.

The template used for profiling TCR beta VDJ and CDR3 was genomic DNA. TCRdb reprocessed the reads via MiXCR and lists one record per CDR3 protein. The sample includes some 180,000 distinct CDR3 sequences, 63% of them seen just once. The authors sequenced patients whose flow cytometry had shown CD8+CD57+ cell expansion. Every patient presented with severe acquired aplastic anemia. The junction had 5 bases not matched to a gene; V was cut back by 3 bases and J by 4 bases. The CDR3 sequence is 16 residues long. The germline V gene encodes CDR1 KGHDR and CDR2 SFDVKD. The chain links TRBV24-1 to TRBJ2-6; 7 bases are a match to TRBD1. This clonotype was obtained from a human donor with aplastic anemia. The sequencing sample was made of sorted CD4+, CD8+, or CD8+CD57+ T cells (not recorded which) from PBMCs. This chain's CDR3 is CATSDGTVTGANVLTF. The DNA of the CDR3 is TGTGCCACCAGTGATGGGACAGTTACCGGGGCCAACGTCCTGACTTTC.